Following are 13 T cell receptor beta chains from one sample sequenced in a study of blood T cell repertoires in COVID-19. Method: immunoSEQ multiplex PCR; TCRdb's copy keeps in-frame clones and lacks some. The data hold about 210,000 clones, with over 75% observed a single time. What was sequenced was peripheral blood. The source is a woman between 65 and 79 years old with COVID-19, enrolled during active disease.

In nucleotides, the CDR3 is TGTGCCAGCAGCACTGGGGCAGGCTTCTATGGCTACACCTTC. Protein: CASSTGAGFYGYTF. The chain recombines TRBV6-2 or TRBV6-3 with TRBJ1-2; tentative D call: TRBD1 (5 bases). Deletions cut 6 bases from V and 4 bases from J, with 15 bases between. Germline CDR1 reads MNHEY; CDR2 reads SVGEGT. This CDR3 region has 14 residues.

The chain carries TRBV19 and TRBJ2-1, with 14 bases fitting TRBD2. V dropped 4 bases and J dropped 8; count of bases not matched to a gene: 7. The CDR3 length is 16 residues. CDR1 and CDR2 (germline): LNHDA, SQIVND (reference sequence). This chain's CDR3 is CASSTPGTSGSYEQFF. The CDR3 DNA reads as TGTGCCAGTAGTACCCCCGGGACTAGCGGGAGTTATGAGCAGTTCTTC.

CDR3 DNA sequence: TGTGCCAGTAGTCGGGGGACTCAAGAGACCCAGTACTTC. It is translated as CASSRGTQETQYF. V usage is TRBV19 and J usage is TRBJ2-5, with D possibly being TRBD2 (6 bases). The CDR3 totals 13 residues. CDR1 LNHDA and CDR2 SQIVND come from the germline V gene (reference sequence). With 5 bases removed from V and 2 bases from J, the gap between germline ends came to 9 bases.

The chain has TRBV18 and TRBJ2-1; 8 bases are a match to TRBD2. CDR1 is KGHSH, CDR2 LQKENI, per germline. The CDR3 contains 16 residues. V shed 0 bases and J 2 bases; nucleotides not matched to a gene: 3. In DNA, the CDR3 is TGTGCCAGCTCACCACCCGCGGGAGGACCCTACAATGAGCAGTTCTTC. Translated, it gives CASSPPAGGPYNEQFF.

The gene calls are TRBV11-2 and TRBJ2-5, with TRBD1 as a possible D gene (5 bases). V lost 1 base to trimming and J lost 5 bases, with 8 bases between them. Germline-derived CDR1 and CDR2 are SGHAT and FQNNGV. This CDR3 comprises 13 residues. This CDR3 is CASSLGRAETQYF. The CDR3 nucleotides are TGTGCCAGCAGCTTAGGCAGGGCGGAGACCCAGTACTTC.

V gene TRBV19 combines with J gene TRBJ1-1; no definite D call. CDR3 length: 13 amino acids. Trimming took 3 bases from V and 3 from J, leaving 8 bases between them. CDR1 and CDR2 (germline): LNHDA, SQIVND (reference sequence). CDR3 DNA: TGTGCCAGTAGTATTACGGTGGACACTGAAGCTTTCTTT. The encoded protein is CASSITVDTEAFF.

The chain links TRBV5-3 to TRBJ2-3, with 7 nucleotides matching TRBD2. TRBV5-3 has ORF status, its function being uncertain. The CDR3 sequence is 19 residues long. V lost 2 bases to trimming and J lost 4 bases; unmatched junction nucleotides: 19. The CDR3 sequence: CARSFLVFFGLESADTQYF. CDR3 DNA: TGTGCCAGAAGCTTTTTAGTGTTTTTTGGACTAGAGAGCGCAGATACGCAGTATTTT.

This clone was recorded once. This chain uses TRBV7-2 with TRBJ1-3, with D tentatively TRBD1 (5 bases). Trimming pared 5 bases from V and 0 bases from J, leaving 14 bases between. Germline CDR1 SGHTA, CDR2 FQGNSA. CDR3 length: 16 residues. CDR3: CASSLPTDDSGNTIYF. CDR3 sequence (DNA): TGTGCCAGCAGCCTGCCGACAGACGACTCTGGAAACACCATATATTTT. The full variable domain, its missing parts supplied by reference TRBV7-2 and TRBJ1-3, is GAGVSQSPSNKVTEKGKDVELRCDPISGHTALYWYRQSLGQGLEFLIYFQGNSAPDKSGLPSDRFSAERTGGSVSTLTIQRTQQEDSAVYLCASSLPTDDSGNTIYFGEGSWLTVV.

The chain uses TRBV4-1 and TRBJ2-7; no reliable D call. The V gene's germline CDR1 is MGHRA and CDR2 YSYEKL. Trimming removed 3 bases at V and 4 bases at J, with 25 bases between. This CDR3 has 18 amino acids. CDR3 bases: TGCGCCAGCAGCCAGCATAGATATAAAACCCCGAGAGGATACGAGCAGTACTTC. The encoded protein is CASSQHRYKTPRGYEQYF.

The V gene is TRBV3-1 (or the pseudogene TRBV3-2), the J gene TRBJ1-2; D gene ambiguous. This CDR3 is built from 16 residues. The ends were cut back, 1 base at V and 4 bases at J, with 16 bases in the middle. Per the germline V gene, CDR1 is LGHDT and CDR2 is YNNKEL (reference sequence). The CDR3 loop is CASSQVSQTIVYGYTF. The CDR3 nucleotides read TGTGCCAGCAGCCAAGTTAGCCAGACGATCGTCTATGGCTACACCTTC.

The chain is built from TRBV23-1 and TRBJ1-5; D unclear. TRBV23-1 falls under the ORF class, with uncertain function. The V gene lost 0 bases and the J gene lost 7 bases, with 13 bases spanning the gap. This CDR3 is 15 amino acids long. The CDR3 DNA is TGCGCCAGCAGTCAATCAAGATCCCTCCTACAGCCCCAGCATTTT. Translated, it gives CASSQSRSLLQPQHF.

The chain combines TRBV11-2 with TRBJ2-1; possible D gene TRBD2, 6 bases. The ends were cut back, 3 bases at V and 0 bases at J, with 9 bases in the middle. There are 15 residues in the CDR3. Germline CDR1 reads SGHAT; CDR2 reads FQNNGV. The CDR3 reads CASSLGGRSYNEQFF. CDR3 DNA: TGTGCCAGCAGCTTGGGGGGACGCTCCTACAATGAGCAGTTCTTC.

This clone was observed a few times. The chain combines TRBV9 with TRBJ1-2; D not resolved. With 2 bases removed from V and 3 bases from J, the gap between germline ends came to 14 bases. The germline V gene has CDR1 SGDLS and CDR2 YYNGEE. CDR3 length equals 15 residues. The CDR3 reads CASSVTPGGDYGYTF. CDR3 nucleotides: TGTGCCAGCAGCGTGACCCCGGGAGGTGACTATGGCTACACCTTC.